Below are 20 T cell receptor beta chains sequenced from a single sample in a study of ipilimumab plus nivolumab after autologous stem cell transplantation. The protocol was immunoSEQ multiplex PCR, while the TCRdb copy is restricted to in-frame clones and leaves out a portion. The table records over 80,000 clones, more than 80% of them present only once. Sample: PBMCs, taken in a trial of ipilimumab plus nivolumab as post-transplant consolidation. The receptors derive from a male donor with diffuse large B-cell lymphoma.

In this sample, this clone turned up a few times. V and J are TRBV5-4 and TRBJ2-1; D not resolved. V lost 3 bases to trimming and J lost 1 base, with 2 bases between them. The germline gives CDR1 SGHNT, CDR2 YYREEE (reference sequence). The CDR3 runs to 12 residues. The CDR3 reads CASSYSYNEQFF. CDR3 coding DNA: TGTGCCAGCAGCTATTCCTACAATGAGCAGTTCTTC.

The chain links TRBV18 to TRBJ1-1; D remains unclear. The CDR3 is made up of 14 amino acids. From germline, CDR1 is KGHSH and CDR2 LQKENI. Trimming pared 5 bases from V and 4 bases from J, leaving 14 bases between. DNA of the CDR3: TGTGCCAGCTCATCATCCCGGGGAACCACTGAAGCTTTCTTT. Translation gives CASSSSRGTTEAFF.

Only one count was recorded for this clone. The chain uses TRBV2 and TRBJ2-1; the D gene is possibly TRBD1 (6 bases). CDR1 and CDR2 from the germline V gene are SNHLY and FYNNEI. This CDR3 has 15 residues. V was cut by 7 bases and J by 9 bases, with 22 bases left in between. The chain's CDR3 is CASTLDEQGMSEQFF. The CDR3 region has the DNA TGTGCCAGCACCCTAGACGAGCAGGGGATGAGTGAGCAGTTCTTC.

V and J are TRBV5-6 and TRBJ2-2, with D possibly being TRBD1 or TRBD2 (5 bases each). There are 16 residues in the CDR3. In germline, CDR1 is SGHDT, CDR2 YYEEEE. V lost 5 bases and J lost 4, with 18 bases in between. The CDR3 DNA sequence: TGTGCCAGCAGAAAGACCGGGGCCCTTTTCACCGGGGAGCTGTTTTTT. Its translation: CASRKTGALFTGELFF.

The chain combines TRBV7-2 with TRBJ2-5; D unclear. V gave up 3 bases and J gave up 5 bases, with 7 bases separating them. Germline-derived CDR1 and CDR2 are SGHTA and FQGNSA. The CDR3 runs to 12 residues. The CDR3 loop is CASSLTRETQYF. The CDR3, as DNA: TGTGCCAGCAGCTTGACAAGGGAGACCCAGTACTTC.

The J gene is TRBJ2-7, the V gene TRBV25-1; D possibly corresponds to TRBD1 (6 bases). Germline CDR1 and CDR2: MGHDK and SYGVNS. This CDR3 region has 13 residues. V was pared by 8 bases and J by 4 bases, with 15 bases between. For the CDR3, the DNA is TGTGCCAGCGGACCGGACAGAGGGTACGAGCAGTACTTC. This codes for CASGPDRGYEQYF.

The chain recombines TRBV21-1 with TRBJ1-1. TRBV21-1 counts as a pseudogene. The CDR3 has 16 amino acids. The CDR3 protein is CASSWRPRNSNTEAFF. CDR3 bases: TGTGCCAGCAGTTGGAGGCCCCGAAATTCGAACACTGAAGCTTTCTTT.

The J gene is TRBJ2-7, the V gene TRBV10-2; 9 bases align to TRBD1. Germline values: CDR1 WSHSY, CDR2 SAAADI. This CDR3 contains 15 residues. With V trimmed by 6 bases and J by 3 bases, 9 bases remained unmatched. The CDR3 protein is CASRPGTGTVYEQYF. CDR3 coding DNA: TGCGCCAGCAGGCCCGGGACAGGGACTGTCTACGAGCAGTACTTC.

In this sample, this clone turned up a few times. The CDR3 here is CASSQDISRGGDTQYF. CDR3 DNA sequence: TGCGCCAGCAGCCAAGATATAAGTAGGGGGGGGGATACGCAGTATTTT. The chain combines TRBV4-3 with TRBJ2-3, with D possibly being TRBD2 (7 bases). CDR1 and CDR2 (germline): LGHNA, YSLEER. Deletions cut 0 bases from V and 6 bases from J, with 16 bases between. The CDR3 consists of 16 residues.

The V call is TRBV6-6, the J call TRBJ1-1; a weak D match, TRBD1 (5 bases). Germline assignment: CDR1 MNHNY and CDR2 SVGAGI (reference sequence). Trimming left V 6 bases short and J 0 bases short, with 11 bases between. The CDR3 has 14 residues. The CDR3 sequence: CASRADNLNTEAFF. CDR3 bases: TGTGCCAGCAGAGCGGACAATTTGAACACTGAAGCTTTCTTT.

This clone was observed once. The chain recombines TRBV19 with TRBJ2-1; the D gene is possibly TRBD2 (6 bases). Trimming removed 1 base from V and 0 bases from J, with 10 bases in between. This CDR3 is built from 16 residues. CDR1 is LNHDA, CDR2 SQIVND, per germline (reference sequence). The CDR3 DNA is TGTGCCAGTAGTATAGTTGGGGGGTTCTCCTACAATGAGCAGTTCTTC. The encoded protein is CASSIVGGFSYNEQFF.

In DNA, the CDR3 is TGTGCCAGCAGCCCCGGGGTAGCGGGGGCGGGGGAGCAGTTCTTC. Protein sequence: CASSPGVAGAGEQFF. The chain links TRBV9 to TRBJ2-1; TRBD2 matches at 9 bases. V lost 4 bases and J lost 10; bases outside the gene matches: 12. Germline V gives CDR1 SGDLS, CDR2 YYNGEE. This CDR3 is 15 amino acids long.

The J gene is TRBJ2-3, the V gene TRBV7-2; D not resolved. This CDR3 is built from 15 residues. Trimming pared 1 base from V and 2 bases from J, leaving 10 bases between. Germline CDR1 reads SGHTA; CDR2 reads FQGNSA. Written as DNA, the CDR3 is TGTGCCAGCAGCTTAGTCTCATGGATCACAGATACGCAGTATTTT. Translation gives CASSLVSWITDTQYF.

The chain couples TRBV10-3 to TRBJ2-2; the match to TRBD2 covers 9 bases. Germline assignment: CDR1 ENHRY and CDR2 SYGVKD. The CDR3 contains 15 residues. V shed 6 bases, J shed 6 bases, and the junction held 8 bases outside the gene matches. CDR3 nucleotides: TGTGCCATCAGGGGACTAGCTTGGGGGTCCGGGGAGCTGTTTTTT. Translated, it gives CAIRGLAWGSGELFF.

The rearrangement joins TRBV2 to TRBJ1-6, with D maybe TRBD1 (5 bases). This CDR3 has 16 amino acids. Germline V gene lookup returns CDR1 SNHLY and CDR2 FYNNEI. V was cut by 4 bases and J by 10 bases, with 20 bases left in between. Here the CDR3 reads CASSVRAGRGSSPLHF. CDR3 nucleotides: TGTGCCAGCAGTGTTAGGGCAGGGAGAGGTTCCTCACCCCTCCACTTT.

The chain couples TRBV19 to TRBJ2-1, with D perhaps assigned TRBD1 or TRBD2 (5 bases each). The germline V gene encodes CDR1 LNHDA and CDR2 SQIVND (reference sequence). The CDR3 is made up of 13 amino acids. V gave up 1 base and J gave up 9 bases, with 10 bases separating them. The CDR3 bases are TGTGCCAGTAGTATAGTAGAGGGGCCTGAGCAGTTCTTC. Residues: CASSIVEGPEQFF.

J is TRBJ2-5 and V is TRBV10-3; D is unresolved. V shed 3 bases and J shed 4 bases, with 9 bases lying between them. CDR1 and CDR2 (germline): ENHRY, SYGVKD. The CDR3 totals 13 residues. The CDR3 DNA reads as TGTGCCATCAGTGACGGCGCACCAGAGACCCAGTACTTC. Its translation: CAISDGAPETQYF.

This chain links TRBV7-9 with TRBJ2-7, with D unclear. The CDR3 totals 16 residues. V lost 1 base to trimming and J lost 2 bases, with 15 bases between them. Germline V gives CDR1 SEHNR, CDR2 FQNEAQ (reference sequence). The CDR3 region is CASSLEYGTSPYEQYF. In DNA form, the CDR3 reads TGTGCCAGCAGCTTAGAGTACGGTACCAGCCCCTACGAGCAGTACTTC.

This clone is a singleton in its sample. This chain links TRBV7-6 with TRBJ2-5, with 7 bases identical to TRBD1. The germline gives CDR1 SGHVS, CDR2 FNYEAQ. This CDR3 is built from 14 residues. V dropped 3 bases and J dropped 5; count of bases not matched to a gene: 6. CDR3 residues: CASSFTGVGETQYF. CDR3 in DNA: TGTGCCAGCAGCTTCACAGGGGTAGGGGAGACCCAGTACTTC.

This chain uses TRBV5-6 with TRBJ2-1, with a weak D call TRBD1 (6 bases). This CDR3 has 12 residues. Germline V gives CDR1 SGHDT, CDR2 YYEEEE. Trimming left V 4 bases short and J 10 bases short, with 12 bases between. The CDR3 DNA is TGTGCCAGCAGCAAACAGGGCAGGGAGCAGTTCTTC. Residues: CASSKQGREQFF.